This TCR beta chain was sequenced during a study of Graves' ophthalmopathy and Graves' hyperthyroidism. The TCR beta CDR3 regions underwent amplification from RNA transcripts. Second-round multiplex PCR came after first-round RT-PCR with HTBI primers. TCRdb reprocessed the multiplex PCR reads via MiXCR and lists one record per CDR3 protein. The sample contains hundreds of thousands of distinct CDR3 sequences, approximately 21% of which appear only once. This clonotype was recorded at least ten times. Newly diagnosed hyperthyroidism donors, aged 18 to 65, duration under 2 months. Patients were diagnosed from clinical symptoms, serum thyroxine, TRAb, thyroid ultrasound and orbital computed tomography. PBMCs had their origin in fresh peripheral blood (approximately 9.7 ml). V lost 5 bases and J 3 bases, leaving 11 bases between the germline ends. The CDR3 is 14 residues long.

The TCR originated in a woman aged 18 to 35 with stable Graves' hyperthyroidism. The sample consisted of peripheral blood. V and J are TRBV12-3 or TRBV12-4 and TRBJ1-5, with unresolved D. The CDR3 region is CASSLPVANQPQHF. CDR3 nucleotide sequence: TGTGCCAGCAGTCTCCCAGTAGCCAATCAGCCCCAGCATTTT.